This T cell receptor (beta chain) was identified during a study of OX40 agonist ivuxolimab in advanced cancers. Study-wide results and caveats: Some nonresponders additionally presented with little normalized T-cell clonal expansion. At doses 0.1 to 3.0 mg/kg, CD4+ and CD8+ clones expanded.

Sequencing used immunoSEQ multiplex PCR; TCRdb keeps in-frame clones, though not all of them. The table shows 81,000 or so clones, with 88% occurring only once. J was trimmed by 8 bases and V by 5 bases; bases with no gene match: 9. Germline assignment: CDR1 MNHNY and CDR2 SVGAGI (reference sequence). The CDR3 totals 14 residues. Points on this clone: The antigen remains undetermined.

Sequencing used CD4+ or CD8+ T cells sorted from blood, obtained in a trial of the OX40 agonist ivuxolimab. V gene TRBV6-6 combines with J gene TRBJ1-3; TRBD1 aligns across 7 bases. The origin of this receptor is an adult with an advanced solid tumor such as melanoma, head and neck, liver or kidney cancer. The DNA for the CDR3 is TGTGCCAGCAGTACGGACAGGTTTCTGGACACCATATATTTT. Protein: CASSTDRFLDTIYF.